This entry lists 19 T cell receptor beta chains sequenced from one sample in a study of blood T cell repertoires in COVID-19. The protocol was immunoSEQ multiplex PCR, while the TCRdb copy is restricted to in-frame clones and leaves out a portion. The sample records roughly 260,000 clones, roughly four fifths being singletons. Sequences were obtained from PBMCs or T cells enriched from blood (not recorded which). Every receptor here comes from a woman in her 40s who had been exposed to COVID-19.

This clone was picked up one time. CDR3 DNA sequence: TGTGCCAGCAGCCAAGATTCCACAGGGAAGACTGAAGCTTTCTTT. Protein product: CASSQDSTGKTEAFF. The chain combines TRBV4-2 with TRBJ1-1, with D perhaps matching TRBD1 (6 bases). Germline lookup yields CDR1 LGHNA and CDR2 YNFKEQ. Trimming shortened V by 0 bases and J by 5 bases, and 13 bases separated the two germline ends. The CDR3 spans 15 residues.

In nucleotides, the CDR3 is TGTGCTAGTGGTTTGGTAGGGAAACCGCTAGCGGGGGGAGGCAATGAGCAGTTCTTC. This codes for CASGLVGKPLAGGGNEQFF. The chain carries TRBV12-5 and TRBJ2-1; 11 bases match TRBD2. This CDR3 spans 19 amino acids. V lost 0 bases to trimming and J lost 6 bases; unmatched junction nucleotides: 13. Germline assignment: CDR1 LGHNT and CDR2 FRNRAP.

The DNA of the CDR3 is TGTGCCAGCAGCCGTATACGGGGCACTGAAGCTTTCTTT. Its protein is CASSRIRGTEAFF. The chain uses TRBV7-3 and TRBJ1-1, with D uncertain. The CDR3 consists of 13 residues. Trimming took off 5 bases at V and 4 bases at J, with 11 bases between the two ends. CDR1 is SGHTA, CDR2 FQGTGA, per germline.

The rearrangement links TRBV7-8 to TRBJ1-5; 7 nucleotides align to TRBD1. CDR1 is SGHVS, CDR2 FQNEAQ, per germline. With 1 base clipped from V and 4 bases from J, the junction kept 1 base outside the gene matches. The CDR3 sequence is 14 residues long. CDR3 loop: CASSLGRGNQPQHF. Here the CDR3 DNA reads TGTGCCAGCAGCTTAGGCAGGGGGAATCAGCCCCAGCATTTT. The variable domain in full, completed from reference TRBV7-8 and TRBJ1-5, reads GAGVSQSPRYKVAKRGQDVALRCDPISGHVSLFWYQQALGQGPEFLTYFQNEAQLDKSGLPSDRFFAERPEGSVSTLKIQRTQQEDSAVYLCASSLGRGNQPQHFGDGTRLSIL.

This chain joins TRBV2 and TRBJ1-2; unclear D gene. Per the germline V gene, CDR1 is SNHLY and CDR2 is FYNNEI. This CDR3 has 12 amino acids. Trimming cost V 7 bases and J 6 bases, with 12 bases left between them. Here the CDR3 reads CASMRSQHGYTF. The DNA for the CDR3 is TGTGCCAGCATGCGGTCCCAGCATGGCTACACCTTC.

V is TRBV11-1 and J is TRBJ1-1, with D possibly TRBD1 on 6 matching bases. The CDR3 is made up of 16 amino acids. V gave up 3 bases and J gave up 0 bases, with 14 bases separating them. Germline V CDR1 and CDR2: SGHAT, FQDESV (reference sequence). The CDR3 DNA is TGTGCCAGCAGCTTCCGACGGACAGTCATGAACACTGAAGCTTTCTTT. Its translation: CASSFRRTVMNTEAFF.

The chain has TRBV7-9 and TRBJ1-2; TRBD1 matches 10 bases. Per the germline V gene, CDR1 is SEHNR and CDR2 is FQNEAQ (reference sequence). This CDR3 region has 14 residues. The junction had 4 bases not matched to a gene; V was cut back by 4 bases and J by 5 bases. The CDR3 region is CASSSGTGAYGYTF. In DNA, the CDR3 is TGTGCCAGCAGCTCCGGGACAGGGGCATATGGCTACACCTTC.

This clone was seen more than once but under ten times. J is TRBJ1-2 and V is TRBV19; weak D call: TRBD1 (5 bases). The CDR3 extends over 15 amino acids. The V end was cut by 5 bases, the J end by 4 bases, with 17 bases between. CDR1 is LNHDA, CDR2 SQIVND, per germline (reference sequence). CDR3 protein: CASSPGGGIGYGYTF. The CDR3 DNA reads TGTGCCAGTAGTCCCGGGGGGGGAATTGGCTATGGCTACACCTTC.

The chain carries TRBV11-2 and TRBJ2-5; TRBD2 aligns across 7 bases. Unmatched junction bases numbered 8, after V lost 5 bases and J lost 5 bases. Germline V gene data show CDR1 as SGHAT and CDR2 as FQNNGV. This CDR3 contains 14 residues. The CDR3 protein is CASSQTSAPETQYF. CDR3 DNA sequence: TGTGCCAGCAGCCAAACTAGCGCCCCGGAGACCCAGTACTTC. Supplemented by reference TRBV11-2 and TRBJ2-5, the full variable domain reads EAGVAQSPRYKIIEKRQSVAFWCNPISGHATLYWYQQILGQGPKLLIQFQNNGVVDDSQLPKDRFSAERLKGVDSTLKIQPAKLEDSAVYLCASSQTSAPETQYFGPGTRLLVL.

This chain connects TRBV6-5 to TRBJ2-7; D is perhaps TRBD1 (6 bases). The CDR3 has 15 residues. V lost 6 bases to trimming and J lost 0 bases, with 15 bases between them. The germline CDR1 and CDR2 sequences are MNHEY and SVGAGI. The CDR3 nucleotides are TGTGCCAGCAGACCCGGACAGAAGAGCTCCTACGAGCAGTACTTC. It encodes CASRPGQKSSYEQYF.

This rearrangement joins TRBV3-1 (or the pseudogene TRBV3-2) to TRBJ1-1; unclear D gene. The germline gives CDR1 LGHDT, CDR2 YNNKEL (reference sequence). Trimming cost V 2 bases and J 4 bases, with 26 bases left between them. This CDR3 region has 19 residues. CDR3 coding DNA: TGTGCCAGCAGCCAATTGACCGGGAGCCTCGTTGCTCGGGGCACTGAAGCTTTCTTT. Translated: CASSQLTGSLVARGTEAFF.

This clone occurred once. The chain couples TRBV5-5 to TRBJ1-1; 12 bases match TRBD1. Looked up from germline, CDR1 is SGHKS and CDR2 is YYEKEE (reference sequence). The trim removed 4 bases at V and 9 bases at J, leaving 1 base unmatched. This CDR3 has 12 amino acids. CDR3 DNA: TGTGCCAGCAGCCGGGACAGGGGGCAAGCTTTCTTT. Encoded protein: CASSRDRGQAFF.

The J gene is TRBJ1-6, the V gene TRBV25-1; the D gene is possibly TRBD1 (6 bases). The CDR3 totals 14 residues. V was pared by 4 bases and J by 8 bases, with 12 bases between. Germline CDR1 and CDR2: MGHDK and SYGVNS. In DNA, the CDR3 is TGTGCCAGCAGTGTTGGGGGGGGCGATTCACCCCTCCACTTT. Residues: CASSVGGGDSPLHF.

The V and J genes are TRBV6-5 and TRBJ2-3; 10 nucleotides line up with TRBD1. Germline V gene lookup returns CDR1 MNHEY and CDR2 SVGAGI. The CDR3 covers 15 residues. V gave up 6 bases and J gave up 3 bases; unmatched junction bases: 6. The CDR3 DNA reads TGTGCCAGCAGGCCGACAGGGGGCAGGACAGATACGCAGTATTTT. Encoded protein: CASRPTGGRTDTQYF.

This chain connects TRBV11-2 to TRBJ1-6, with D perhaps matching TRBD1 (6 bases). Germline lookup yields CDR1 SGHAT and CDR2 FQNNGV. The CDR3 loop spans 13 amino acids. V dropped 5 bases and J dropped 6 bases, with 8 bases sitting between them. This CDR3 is CASSQGPNSPLHF. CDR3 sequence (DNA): TGTGCCAGCAGCCAGGGGCCTAATTCACCCCTCCACTTT.

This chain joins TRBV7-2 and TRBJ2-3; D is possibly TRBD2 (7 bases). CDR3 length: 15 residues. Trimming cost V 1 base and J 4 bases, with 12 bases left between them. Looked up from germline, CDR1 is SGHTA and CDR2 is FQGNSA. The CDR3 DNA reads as TGTGCCAGCAGCTTAGTCGGGGGGCGCGCAGATACGCAGTATTTT. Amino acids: CASSLVGGRADTQYF. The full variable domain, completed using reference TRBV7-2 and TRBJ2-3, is GAGVSQSPSNKVTEKGKDVELRCDPISGHTALYWYRQSLGQGLEFLIYFQGNSAPDKSGLPSDRFSAERTGGSVSTLTIQRTQQEDSAVYLCASSLVGGRADTQYFGPGTRLTVL.

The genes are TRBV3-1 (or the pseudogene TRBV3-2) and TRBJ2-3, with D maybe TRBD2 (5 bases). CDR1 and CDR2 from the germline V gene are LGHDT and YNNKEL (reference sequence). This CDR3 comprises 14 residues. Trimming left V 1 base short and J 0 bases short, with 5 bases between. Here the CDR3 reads CASSQAGSTDTQYF. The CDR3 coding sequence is TGTGCCAGCAGCCAAGCGGGGAGCACAGATACGCAGTATTTT.

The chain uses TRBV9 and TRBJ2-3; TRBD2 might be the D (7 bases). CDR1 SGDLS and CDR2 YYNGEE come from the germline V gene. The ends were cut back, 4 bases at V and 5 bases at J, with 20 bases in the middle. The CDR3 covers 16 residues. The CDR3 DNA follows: TGTGCCAGCAGCCCAACCACGGGGGGCGCGGGAGATACGCAGTATTTT. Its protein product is CASSPTTGGAGDTQYF.

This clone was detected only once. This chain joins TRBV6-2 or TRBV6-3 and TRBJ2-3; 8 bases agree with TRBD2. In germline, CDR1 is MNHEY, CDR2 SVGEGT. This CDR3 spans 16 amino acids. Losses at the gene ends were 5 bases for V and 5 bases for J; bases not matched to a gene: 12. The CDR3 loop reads CASSSRRRGAIDTQYF. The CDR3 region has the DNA TGTGCCAGCAGTAGCCGTAGGCGGGGGGCCATAGATACGCAGTATTTT.